This TCR beta chain was sequenced for a study of identical twins. Details on this clonotype: The target antigen is unknown. This CDR3 fails to terminate in the conserved phenylalanine or tryptophan, so it likely reflects a read error.

Findings of the study overall: Potential partial confounding of zero-insertion analyses by invariant MAIT and iNKT cells was noted.

One entry per CDR3 protein results from TCRdb running MiXCR on the 5' RACE reads. The sample yields 300,000 to 400,000 distinct CDR3 sequences, 9% to 15% seen once. Per germline, CDR1 DFQATT and CDR2 SNEGSKA (reference sequence). The ends lost 7 bases at V and 6 bases at J; junction bases unmatched: 10. This CDR3 spans 14 amino acids. The same sample was also studied in work on yellow fever vaccine responses in identical twins. That study adds: Reported findings indicate that twins' vaccine T cell responses seemed partially convergent, partially personalized.

This chain links TRBV20-1 with TRBJ2-1, with TRBD2 identical over 9 bases. Material for sequencing was CD8+ T cells sorted from blood. This clonotype was sampled from a woman aged 18-29 years in good health. CDR3 DNA: TGCAGTGAGGGCCGCGGGGGGGCCCTCAATGAGCAGTTCTCC. Translating it yields CSEGRGGALNEQFS.